The next 21 T cell receptor beta chains were all read from a single sample in a study. TCRdb reprocessed the reads via MiXCR and lists one record per CDR3 protein. The repertoire holds over a thousand distinct CDR3 sequences, with around two fifths as singletons. The sample was CD8+ T cells (not recorded whether cultured). Receptors were obtained from a male donor.

Details on this clonotype: Since a much larger clone is just one base distant, this may be a read error. V is TRBV11-2 and J is TRBJ2-5, with D unclear. Germline lookup yields CDR1 SGHAT and CDR2 FQNNGV. Trimming removed 5 bases at V and 7 bases at J, with 11 bases between. The CDR3 sequence is 12 residues long. CDR3 amino acids: CASSGTKGTQYF. CDR3 nucleotide sequence: TGTGCCAGCAGCGGCACGAAAGGGACCCAGTACTTC.

This clonotype was observed once. One end of the junction fails to match germline, which may point to a read error. The V and J genes are TRBV19 and TRBJ1-2; possibly TRBD1 for D (5 bases). The CDR3 has 12 amino acids. Germline CDR1 reads LNHDA; CDR2 reads SQIVND (reference sequence). CDR3 DNA sequence: TGTACCAGTAGTATAGGGACTTATGGATACACCTTC. It specifies CTSSIGTYGYTF.

This chain joins TRBV19 and TRBJ2-2; no firm D call. CDR3 length: 13 residues. Germline V lookup: CDR1 LNHDA, CDR2 SQIVND (reference sequence). The ends were cut back, 3 bases at V and 6 bases at J, with 8 bases in the middle. The CDR3 coding sequence is TGTGCCAGTAGTATTCGTATCTCCGGGGAGCTGTTTTTT. It specifies CASSIRISGELFF.

This clonotype is classed as medium-sized. The V call is TRBV24-1, the J call TRBJ2-7; 8 bases line up with TRBD1. V dropped 7 bases and J dropped 5; count of bases not matched to a gene: 6. This CDR3 spans 13 amino acids. From germline, CDR1 is KGHDR and CDR2 SFDVKD. In DNA form, the CDR3 reads TGTGCCACCAGGTCAGGGGGCCCTCACGAGCAGTACTTC. This translates into CATRSGGPHEQYF.

Note on this clonotype: This may stem from a read error, because a much larger clone lies one nucleotide away. The chain carries TRBV19 and TRBJ1-1; D ambiguous. The germline gives CDR1 LNHDA, CDR2 SQIVND (reference sequence). The CDR3 has 13 residues. The V and J ends lost 5 bases and 6 bases respectively, with 13 bases between them. CDR3 in DNA: TGTGCCAGTAGTTCGTGGGCGGCGGCTGAAGCTTTCTTT. Translating it yields CASSSWAAAEAFF.

Remarks on this clonotype: An end of the junction does not agree with germline; a read error may underlie this. The chain is built from TRBV19 and TRBJ2-1; tentatively, D is TRBD2 (6 bases). CDR1 is LNHDA, CDR2 SQIVND, per germline (reference sequence). The CDR3 runs 15 residues. CDR3: CAGSIIGSFDNEQFF. CDR3 sequence (DNA): TGTGCCGGTAGTATCATCGGGAGTTTTGACAATGAGCAGTTCTTC.

V and J are TRBV19 and TRBJ1-2; tentatively, D is TRBD1 (6 bases). Germline lookup yields CDR1 LNHDA and CDR2 SQIVND (reference sequence). This CDR3 has 12 amino acids. Trimming took off 5 bases at V and 7 bases at J, with 11 bases between the two ends. DNA of the CDR3: TGTGCCAGTAGTCAGGGGAGCTGTGGCTACACCTTC. Translation: CASSQGSCGYTF.

The J gene is TRBJ1-6, the V gene TRBV25-1, with D possibly being TRBD1 (5 bases). The V end was cut by 3 bases, the J end by 6 bases, with 12 bases between. Germline CDR1 and CDR2: MGHDK and SYGVNS. The CDR3 has 15 residues. The CDR3 loop reads CASSEGVTPNSPLHF. The DNA for the CDR3 is TGTGCCAGCAGTGAGGGGGTGACTCCTAATTCACCCCTCCACTTT.

Only a few counts were recorded for this clonotype. A much larger clone lies one base from this, so it may be a read error. This rearrangement joins TRBV19 to TRBJ1-5; no reliable D call. This CDR3 is built from 13 residues. Germline CDR1 LNHDA, CDR2 SQIVND (reference sequence). Trimming left V 5 bases short and J 11 bases short, with 16 bases between. The CDR3 reads CASSPRSSGSQHF. In DNA, the CDR3 is TGTGCCAGTAGTCCCAGGAGCTCGGGGTCCCAGCATTTT.

Comments on this clonotype: At one end the junction does not follow the germline gene, possibly because of a read error. This chain joins TRBV5-6 and TRBJ2-3; 7 bases are a match to TRBD2. The CDR3 length is 14 residues. From germline, CDR1 is SGHDT and CDR2 YYEEEE. For the CDR3, the DNA is TGTGCCAACAGCTTTGATGCGGGAGCAGATACGCAGTATTTT. Translation: CANSFDAGADTQYF.

A note on this clonotype: The conserved phenylalanine or tryptophan is not found at the CDR3 terminus, so this likely reflects a read error. The chain links TRBV19 to TRBJ1-2, with D perhaps TRBD1 (5 bases). CDR3 size: 13 residues. CDR1 and CDR2 (germline): LNHDA, SQIVND (reference sequence). Written as DNA, the CDR3 is TGTGCCAGTGGTATCAACGCAGGGTATGGCTACACCTCC. Amino acid sequence: CASGINAGYGYTS.

The chain carries TRBV19 and TRBJ2-7; D gene ambiguous. The CDR3 is 13 residues long. The germline gives CDR1 LNHDA, CDR2 SQIVND (reference sequence). Trimming took off 3 bases at V and 1 base at J, with 7 bases between the two ends. This chain's CDR3 is CASSIQSSYEQYF. CDR3 DNA sequence: TGTGCCAGTAGTATTCAGTCTTCCTACGAGCAGTACTTC. Combining the CDR3 with reference TRBV19 and TRBJ2-7 gives the whole variable domain DGGITQSPKYLFRKEGQNVTLSCEQNLNHDAMYWYRQDPGQGLRLIYYSQIVNDFQKGDIAEGYSVSREKKESFPLTVTSAQKNPTAFYLCASSIQSSYEQYFGPGTRLTVT.

This clonotype is labeled large. The gene calls are TRBV6-6 and TRBJ2-1; 7 bases fit TRBD2. CDR3 length: 17 residues. Germline assignment: CDR1 MNHNY and CDR2 SVGAGI (reference sequence). The V and J ends lost 2 bases and 0 bases, in that order; junction bases with no gene match: 7. The CDR3 reads CASSYPIAGHSYNEQFF. CDR3 bases: TGTGCCAGCAGTTACCCGATAGCGGGTCACTCCTACAATGAGCAGTTCTTC.

The genes are TRBV19 and TRBJ2-3, with D perhaps matching TRBD2 (6 bases). Germline CDR1 reads LNHDA; CDR2 reads SQIVND (reference sequence). This CDR3 has 13 amino acids. V lost 8 bases and J lost 2, with 11 bases in between. The CDR3 protein is CASGGTSTDTQYF. The CDR3 DNA reads as TGTGCCAGTGGTGGGACTTCCACAGATACGCAGTATTTT.

Details on this clonotype: The CDR3 ends on some other residue instead of the conserved phenylalanine or tryptophan, so this is likely a read error. The V and J genes are TRBV19 and TRBJ2-7; D gene uncertain. V was cut by 3 bases and J by 4 bases, with 10 bases left in between. The CDR3 length is 13 residues. Germline V gives CDR1 LNHDA, CDR2 SQIVND (reference sequence). The CDR3: CASSIRAEYEQYL. CDR3 nucleotides: TGTGCCAGTAGTATTAGGGCAGAGTACGAGCAGTACTTG.

The chain couples TRBV19 to TRBJ2-3, with D possibly matching TRBD2 (5 bases). Trimming removed 3 bases from V and 3 bases from J, with 7 bases in between. Germline lookup yields CDR1 LNHDA and CDR2 SQIVND (reference sequence). The CDR3 spans 13 residues. The CDR3 nucleotides are TGTGCCAGTAGTATGCTAGCAACAGATACGCAGTATTTT. This codes for CASSMLATDTQYF.

This clonotype was seen more than once but under ten times. A read error is possible here, since a much larger clone lies one base away. The gene calls are TRBV19 and TRBJ2-7; maybe TRBD2 (5 bases). The germline CDR1 and CDR2 sequences are LNHDA and SQIVND (reference sequence). The CDR3 spans 11 residues. V was trimmed by 9 bases and J by 7 bases, leaving 13 bases between them. The DNA of the CDR3 is TGTGCCAGCGGGATCCCTTGGGAGCAGTACTTC. This translates into CASGIPWEQYF.

Turning to this clonotype: Just one base apart from a much larger clone, this may be a read error. V usage is TRBV3-1 and J usage is TRBJ2-1; 8 bases match TRBD2. The CDR3 extends over 17 amino acids. The V gene's germline CDR1 is LGHDT and CDR2 YNNKEL (reference sequence). The V segment lost 1 base and the J segment 9 bases; nucleotides outside the gene matches: 14. The CDR3 DNA is TGTGCCAGCAGCCAAGGTTGGAGCGGGAGTTCCCATTTTGAGCAGTTCTTC. Translating gives CASSQGWSGSSHFEQFF.

This clonotype is termed hyperexpanded. The rearrangement uses TRBV30 and TRBJ1-5, with 8 nucleotides matching TRBD1. This CDR3 is built from 14 residues. With V trimmed by 3 bases and J by 5 bases, 6 bases remained unmatched. The V gene's germline CDR1 is GTSNPN and CDR2 SVGIG (reference sequence). The CDR3 sequence: CAWRDRVGHQPQHF. The CDR3, as DNA: TGTGCCTGGAGGGACAGGGTGGGCCATCAGCCCCAGCATTTT.

In the case of this clonotype: Possible read error: a much larger clone is one base away. The chain joins TRBV11-2 to TRBJ2-5; D is ambiguous. The ends were cut back, 3 bases at V and 3 bases at J, with 5 bases in the middle. CDR3 length: 12 residues. Per germline, CDR1 SGHAT and CDR2 FQNNGV. CDR3: CASSLFEETQYF. CDR3 coding DNA: TGTGCCAGCAGCTTGTTCGAAGAGACCCAGTACTTC.

About this clonotype: A read error is likely, as this CDR3 ends without the conserved phenylalanine or tryptophan. The chain uses TRBV19 and TRBJ2-4, with D unresolved. This CDR3 comprises 13 residues. The germline CDR1 and CDR2 sequences are LNHDA and SQIVND (reference sequence). V dropped 4 bases and J dropped 6 bases, with 10 bases sitting between them. The CDR3 region is CASSSRPGNIQYL. The CDR3 nucleotides are TGTGCCAGTAGTAGCAGGCCGGGAAACATTCAGTACCTC.